Presented here are 20 T cell receptor beta chains from one specimen sequenced in a study of blood T cells in healthy people across ages (dated by TCRdb to the mid-2010s). Libraries were prepared through 5' RACE. The sequencer listed for this sample is Illumina HiSeq 2500. A second about 7 to 11 cycle PCR used a sample-barcoded 5' primer and a J-beta primer mix. TCRdb applied fastp at Q25 and MiXCR to the public reads, then kept only in-frame beta chains. Duplicate CDR3 protein sequences are folded into a single record with the most common DNA and genes. In this sample the table shows some 640,000 distinct CDR3 sequences, 45% to 50% of which occur a single time. The top ten clonotypes cover roughly 34% of the sample. The sequenced sample consisted of blood. The receptors here all came from a woman aged 55-75 years in good health.

The chain carries TRBV7-9 and TRBJ2-1; 15 bases align to TRBD2. V shed 2 bases, J shed 7 bases, and the junction held 12 bases outside the gene matches. This CDR3 has 19 amino acids. CDR1 and CDR2 (germline): SEHNR, FQNEAQ (reference sequence). CDR3 DNA sequence: TGTGCCAGCAGCTTATCTGTCAGGACTAGCGGGAGGGCCGGGAATGAGCAGTTCTTC. Protein sequence: CASSLSVRTSGRAGNEQFF.

The gene calls are TRBV5-1 and TRBJ2-2, with 11 nucleotides matching TRBD2. Trimming took 2 bases from V and 5 from J; bases not matched to a gene: 8. The CDR3 consists of 17 residues. The germline CDR1 and CDR2 sequences are SGHRS and YFSETQ. The CDR3 loop reads CASSLRAASGRTGELFF. The CDR3 coding sequence is TGCGCCAGCAGCTTACGGGCGGCTAGCGGGAGGACCGGGGAGCTGTTTTTT.

The chain has TRBV2 and TRBJ2-7; 9 bases are shared with TRBD2. This CDR3 contains 14 residues. The germline gives CDR1 SNHLY, CDR2 FYNNEI. The V gene end was trimmed by 2 bases and the J gene end by 4 bases; junction bases not matched to a gene: 3. CDR3 coding DNA: TGTGCCAGCAGTGAAAGACTAGCGGTTTACGAGCAGTACTTC. Amino acid sequence: CASSERLAVYEQYF.

The V and J genes are TRBV20-1 and TRBJ1-5; TRBD1 agrees at 7 bases. With 3 bases clipped from V and 13 bases from J, the junction kept 21 bases outside the gene matches. The germline CDR1 and CDR2 sequences are DFQATT and SNEGSKA (reference sequence). The length of the CDR3 is 16 residues. CDR3 nucleotides: TGCAGTGCTAGGACTACATACGGGACAGACATTAGATCGCAGCATTTT. Translated, it gives CSARTTYGTDIRSQHF.

V is TRBV11-1 and J is TRBJ2-7; TRBD2 might be the D (6 bases). The V gene's germline CDR1 is SGHAT and CDR2 FQDESV (reference sequence). Trimming left V 5 bases short and J 7 bases short, with 21 bases between. The CDR3 length is 15 residues. The CDR3 loop reads CASSPSDAGLGEQYF. The CDR3 DNA sequence: TGTGCCAGCAGCCCCTCGGATGCGGGATTGGGGGAGCAGTACTTC. The full variable domain, completed using reference TRBV11-1 and TRBJ2-7, is EAEVAQSPRYKITEKSQAVAFWCDPISGHATLYWYRQILGQGPELLVQFQDESVVDDSQLPKDRFSAERLKGVDSTLKIQPAELGDSAMYLCASSPSDAGLGEQYFGPGTRLTVT.

The chain joins TRBV6-1 to TRBJ1-5; D is possibly TRBD1 (6 bases). The CDR3 runs 14 residues. Germline V lookup: CDR1 MNHNS, CDR2 SASEGT. The V end was cut by 6 bases, the J end by 3 bases, with 12 bases between. DNA for the CDR3: TGTGCCAGCAGACCCGGACAGAACAATCAGCCCCAGCATTTT. It specifies CASRPGQNNQPQHF.

The V call is TRBV6-6, the J call TRBJ2-1; D ambiguous. V lost 6 bases to trimming and J lost 6 bases, with 12 bases between them. CDR1 MNHNY and CDR2 SVGAGI come from the germline V gene (reference sequence). The CDR3 consists of 13 residues. Here the CDR3 DNA reads TGTGCCAGCAGACAACGACCGTCCAATGAGCAGTTCTTC. Translated: CASRQRPSNEQFF.

The chain carries TRBV20-1 and TRBJ2-7; 14 bases align to TRBD2. The end of the DNA is better explained by TRBJ2-5, so the J call may be wrong. CDR1 is DFQATT and CDR2 is SNEGSKA in the germline V gene (reference sequence). The CDR3 contains 15 residues. CDR3 nucleotide sequence: TGCAGTGCCTTCGGGACTAGCGGGAGAGGGGAGACCCAGTACTTC. Its protein product is CSAFGTSGRGETQYF.

This clonotype was picked up a small number of times. The chain joins TRBV10-3 to TRBJ2-7; a possible D gene is TRBD2 (6 bases). The V gene's germline CDR1 is ENHRY and CDR2 SYGVKD. The V and J ends lost 0 bases and 5 bases respectively, with 11 bases between them. This CDR3 region has 14 residues. The CDR3 protein is CAISESGGTHEQYF. The CDR3 DNA is TGTGCCATCAGTGAGTCGGGGGGAACGCACGAGCAGTACTTC.

This clonotype was seen only once. The gene calls are TRBV27 and TRBJ2-5; TRBD1 aligns across 11 bases. J lost 5 bases, V lost 5 bases, and 7 bases had no gene match. In germline, CDR1 is MNHEY, CDR2 SMNVEV (reference sequence). The CDR3 totals 15 residues. Here the CDR3 DNA reads TGTGCCAGCAGTGAACGGACAGGGGGCTGTGAGACCCAGTACTTC. Its protein is CASSERTGGCETQYF.

This chain joins TRBV5-1 and TRBJ2-1; 7 nucleotides agree with TRBD2. The V gene's germline CDR1 is SGHRS and CDR2 YFSETQ. Unmatched junction bases numbered 10, after V lost 4 bases and J lost 6 bases. This CDR3 spans 15 amino acids. In DNA, the CDR3 is TGCGCCAGCAGCATGCTGGGGGGGGGAACCAATGAGCAGTTCTTC. It codes for CASSMLGGGTNEQFF.

This clonotype showed up just a few times. This chain links TRBV20-1 with TRBJ1-5, with 8 bases lining up with TRBD1. The V segment lost 6 bases and the J segment 3 bases; nucleotides outside the gene matches: 7. CDR3 length: 14 residues. The V gene's germline CDR1 is DFQATT and CDR2 SNEGSKA (reference sequence). In DNA form, the CDR3 reads TGCAGTGCCGCCGGACAGGGAAACAATCAGCCCCAGCATTTT. Protein: CSAAGQGNNQPQHF.

The chain couples TRBV6-2 or TRBV6-3 to TRBJ2-7; 10 nucleotides agree with TRBD2. Germline assignment: CDR1 MNHEY and CDR2 SVGEGT. This CDR3 is 15 amino acids long. V gave up 5 bases and J gave up 7 bases; unmatched junction bases: 11. CDR3 amino acids: CASSPAGGSYNEQYF. Written as DNA, the CDR3 is TGTGCCAGCAGTCCAGCGGGAGGGTCCTACAATGAGCAGTACTTC.

The V and J genes are TRBV20-1 and TRBJ2-3; TRBD2 agrees at 7 bases. CDR3 length: 13 residues. Germline CDR1 and CDR2: DFQATT and SNEGSKA (reference sequence). J gave up 1 base and V 5 bases, and 3 bases lay outside the gene matches. The CDR3 loop reads CSAPGLGTDTQYF. CDR3 DNA: TGCAGTGCTCCTGGACTAGGCACAGATACGCAGTATTTT.

The V gene is TRBV12-3 or TRBV12-4, the J gene TRBJ1-6; D remains ambiguous. CDR3 size: 17 residues. Deletions cut 2 bases from V and 4 bases from J, with 15 bases between. The CDR3 nucleotides read TGTGCCAGCAGTTTATGTAATGGGGAGGGTTATAATTCACCCCTCCACTTT. It codes for CASSLCNGEGYNSPLHF.

The count of this clonotype is one. This rearrangement joins TRBV18 to TRBJ2-6, with D possibly called TRBD1 or TRBD2 (5 bases each). The germline CDR1 and CDR2 sequences are KGHSH and LQKENI. Trimming shortened V by 4 bases and J by 0 bases, and 13 bases separated the two germline ends. The CDR3 loop spans 17 amino acids. The CDR3 bases are TGTGCCAGCTCACAAACTTGGGACGTCTCTGGGGCCAACGTCCTGACTTTC. Translated, it gives CASSQTWDVSGANVLTF.

This clonotype was seen only a few times. This chain links TRBV7-2 with TRBJ2-1; TRBD2 is a possible D gene (5 bases). Germline V CDR1 and CDR2: SGHTA, FQGNSA. Trimming took 5 bases from V and 8 from J, leaving 16 bases between them. The CDR3 extends over 14 amino acids. CDR3 DNA sequence: TGTGCCAGCAGCCCCGGGAACGGCGGCCATGAGCAGTTCTTC. Protein sequence: CASSPGNGGHEQFF. Full variable domain (missing parts from reference TRBV7-2 and TRBJ2-1): GAGVSQSPSNKVTEKGKDVELRCDPISGHTALYWYRQSLGQGLEFLIYFQGNSAPDKSGLPSDRFSAERTGGSVSTLTIQRTQQEDSAVYLCASSPGNGGHEQFFGPGTRLTVL.

The chain carries TRBV7-9 and TRBJ2-2; no firm D call. V lost 2 bases to trimming and J lost 4 bases, with 11 bases between them. The germline gives CDR1 SEHNR, CDR2 FQNEAQ (reference sequence). CDR3 size: 15 residues. CDR3 sequence reads: CASSLRSGPTGELFF. CDR3 bases: TGTGCCAGCAGCTTAAGGTCGGGCCCCACCGGGGAGCTGTTTTTT.

This chain connects TRBV7-2 to TRBJ1-1, with 7 bases that match TRBD1. V dropped 5 bases and J dropped 5; count of bases not matched to a gene: 11. Germline V gives CDR1 SGHTA, CDR2 FQGNSA. This CDR3 has 15 amino acids. The CDR3 protein is CASSAGWTGQTEAFF. The CDR3 DNA is TGTGCCAGCAGCGCAGGGTGGACAGGTCAAACTGAAGCTTTCTTT. The variable domain in full, with the rest retrieved from reference TRBV7-2 and TRBJ1-1, is GAGVSQSPSNKVTEKGKDVELRCDPISGHTALYWYRQSLGQGLEFLIYFQGNSAPDKSGLPSDRFSAERTGGSVSTLTIQRTQQEDSAVYLCASSAGWTGQTEAFFGQGTRLTVV.

This clonotype was detected only a few times. The rearrangement links TRBV3-1 to TRBJ1-2, with 8 bases aligning to TRBD1. Trimming took 3 bases from V and 7 from J; bases not matched to a gene: 4. The germline V gene encodes CDR1 LGHDT and CDR2 YNNKEL (reference sequence). CDR3 length: 13 residues. CDR3 coding DNA: TGTGCCAGCAGCCATACCGGGACAGGTGGCTACACCTTC. This encodes CASSHTGTGGYTF.